This paragraph reports one T cell receptor (beta chain). Primers for the PCR totalled 60 Vbeta and 13 Jbeta. Profiled with immunoSEQ multiplex PCR; TCRdb holds only in-frame clones, not every one. The sample has 90,000 to 120,000 clones; 77% are singletons. The sample comes from a study of cytomegalovirus exposure and HLA in healthy donors. CDR3 length equals 14 residues. In germline, CDR1 is PRHDT, CDR2 FYEKMQ (reference sequence). What was sequenced was PBMCs. The clonotype was recovered from a male donor in good health and CMV-seronegative. The genes are TRBV13 and TRBJ2-5, with a possible D match to TRBD1 (6 bases). The DNA end lines up better with TRBJ2-7; the J call may be wrong. CDR3 DNA: TGTGCCAGCAGCATCGGACAGAAGCCCTACGAGCAGTACTTC. It is translated as CASSIGQKPYEQYF.